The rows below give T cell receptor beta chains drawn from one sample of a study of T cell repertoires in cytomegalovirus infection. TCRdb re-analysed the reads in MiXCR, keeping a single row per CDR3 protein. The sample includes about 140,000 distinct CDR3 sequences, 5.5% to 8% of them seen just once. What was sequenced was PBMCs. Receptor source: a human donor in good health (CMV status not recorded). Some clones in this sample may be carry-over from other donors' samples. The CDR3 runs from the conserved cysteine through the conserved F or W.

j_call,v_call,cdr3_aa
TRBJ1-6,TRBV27,CASSLWAAYNSPLHF
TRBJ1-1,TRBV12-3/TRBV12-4,CASSIQGGSTEAFF
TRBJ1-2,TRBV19,CASSMSIGYGYTF
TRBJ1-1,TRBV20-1,CSASRGYTEAFF
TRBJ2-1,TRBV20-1,CSARDLGHPAAEQFF
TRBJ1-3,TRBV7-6,CASSLGGRNSGNTIYF
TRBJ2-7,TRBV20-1,CSASRQGAYEQYF
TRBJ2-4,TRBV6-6,CASGLGPLGGSKNIQYF
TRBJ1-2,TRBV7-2,CASSLAPGTGTFQDTF
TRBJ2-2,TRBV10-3,CAAAKGQSNTGELFF
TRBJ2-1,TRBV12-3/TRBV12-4,CASSPPGQGRGEQFF
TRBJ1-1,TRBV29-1,CSFTGTGDTEAFF
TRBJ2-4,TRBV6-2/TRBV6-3,CASSEMRGVSGNIQYF
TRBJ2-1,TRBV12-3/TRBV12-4,CASTDAGNEQFF